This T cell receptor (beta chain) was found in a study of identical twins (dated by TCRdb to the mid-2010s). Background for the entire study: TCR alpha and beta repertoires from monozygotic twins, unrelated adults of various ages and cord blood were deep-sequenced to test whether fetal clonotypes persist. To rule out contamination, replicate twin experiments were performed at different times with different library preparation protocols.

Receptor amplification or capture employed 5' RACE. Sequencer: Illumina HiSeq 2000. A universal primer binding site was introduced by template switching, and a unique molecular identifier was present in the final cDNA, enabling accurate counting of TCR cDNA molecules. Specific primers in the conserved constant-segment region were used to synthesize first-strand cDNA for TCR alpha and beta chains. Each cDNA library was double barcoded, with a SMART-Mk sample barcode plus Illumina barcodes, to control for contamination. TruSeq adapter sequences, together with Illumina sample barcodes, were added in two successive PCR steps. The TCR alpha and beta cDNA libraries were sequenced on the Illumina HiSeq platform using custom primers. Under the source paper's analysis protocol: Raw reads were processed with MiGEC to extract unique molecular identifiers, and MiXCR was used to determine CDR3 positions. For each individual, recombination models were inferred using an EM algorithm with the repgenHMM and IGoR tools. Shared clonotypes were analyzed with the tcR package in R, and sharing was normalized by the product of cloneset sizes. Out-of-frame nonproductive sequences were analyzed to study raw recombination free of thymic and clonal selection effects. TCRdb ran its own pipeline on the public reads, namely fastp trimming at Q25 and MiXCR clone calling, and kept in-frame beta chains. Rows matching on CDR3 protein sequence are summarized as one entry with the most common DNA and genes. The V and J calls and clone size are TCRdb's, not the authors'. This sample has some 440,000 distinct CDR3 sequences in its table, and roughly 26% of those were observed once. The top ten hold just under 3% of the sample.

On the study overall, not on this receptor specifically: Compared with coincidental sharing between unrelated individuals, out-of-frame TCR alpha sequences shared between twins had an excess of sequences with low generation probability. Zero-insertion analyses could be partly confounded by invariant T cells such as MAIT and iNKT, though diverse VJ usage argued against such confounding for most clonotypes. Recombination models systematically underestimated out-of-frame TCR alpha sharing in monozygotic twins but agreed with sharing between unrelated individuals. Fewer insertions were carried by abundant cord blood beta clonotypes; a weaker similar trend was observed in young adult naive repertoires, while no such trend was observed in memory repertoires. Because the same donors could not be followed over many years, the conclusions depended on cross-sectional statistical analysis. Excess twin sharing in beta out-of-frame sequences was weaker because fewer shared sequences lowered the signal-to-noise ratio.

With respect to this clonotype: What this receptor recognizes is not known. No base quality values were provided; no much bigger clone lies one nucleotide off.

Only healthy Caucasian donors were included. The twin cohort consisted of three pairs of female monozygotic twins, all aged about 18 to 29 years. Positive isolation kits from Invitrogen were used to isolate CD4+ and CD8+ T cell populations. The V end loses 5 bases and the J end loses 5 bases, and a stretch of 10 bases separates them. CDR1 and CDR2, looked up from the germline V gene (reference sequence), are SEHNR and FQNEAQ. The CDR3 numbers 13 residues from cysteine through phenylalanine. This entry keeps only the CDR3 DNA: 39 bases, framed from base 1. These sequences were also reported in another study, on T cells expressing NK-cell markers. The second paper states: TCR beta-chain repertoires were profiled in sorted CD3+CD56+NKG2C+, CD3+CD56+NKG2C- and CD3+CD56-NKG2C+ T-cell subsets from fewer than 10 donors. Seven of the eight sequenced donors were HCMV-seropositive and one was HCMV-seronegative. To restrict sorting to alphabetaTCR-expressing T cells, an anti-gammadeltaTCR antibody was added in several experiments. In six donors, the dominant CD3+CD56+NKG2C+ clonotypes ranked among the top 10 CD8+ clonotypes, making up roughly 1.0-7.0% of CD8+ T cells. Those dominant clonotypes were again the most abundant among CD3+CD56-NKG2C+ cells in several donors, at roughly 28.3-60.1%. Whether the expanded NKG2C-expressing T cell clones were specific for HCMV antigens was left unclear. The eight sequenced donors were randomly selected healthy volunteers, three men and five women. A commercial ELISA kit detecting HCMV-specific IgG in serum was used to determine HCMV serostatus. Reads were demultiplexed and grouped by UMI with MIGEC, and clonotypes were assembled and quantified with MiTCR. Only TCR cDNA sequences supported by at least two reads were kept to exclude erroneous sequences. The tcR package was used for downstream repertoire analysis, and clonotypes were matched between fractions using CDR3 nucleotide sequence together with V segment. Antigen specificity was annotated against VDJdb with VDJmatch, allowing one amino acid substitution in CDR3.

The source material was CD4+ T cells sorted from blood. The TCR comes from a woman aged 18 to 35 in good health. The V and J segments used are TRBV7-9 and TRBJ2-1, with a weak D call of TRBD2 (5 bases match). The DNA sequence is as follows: TGTGCCAGCAGCCCGCGGGTTGACAATGAGCAGTTCTTC. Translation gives CASSPRVDNEQFF.